This TCR beta chain comes out of a study of T cells in Graves' hyperthyroidism and ophthalmopathy. The CDR3 contains 12 residues. Trimming stripped 4 bases from V and 0 bases from J, with 4 bases between. CDR1 and CDR2 (germline): DFQATT, SNEGSKA (reference sequence). Amplification yielded TCR beta CDR3 regions, with RNA transcripts as the source. The HTBI set primed first-round TCR CDR3 RT-PCR. TCRdb re-analysed the multiplex PCR reads in MiXCR, keeping a single row per CDR3 protein. The sample contains hundreds of thousands of distinct CDR3 sequences, approximately 19% of which appear only once. This clonotype was observed at least ten times.

Sequencing input: blood. The J gene is TRBJ1-3, the V gene TRBV20-1; D gene ambiguous. The source is a woman between 45 and 60 years old with Graves' hyperthyroidism that later progressed to Graves' ophthalmopathy. This chain's CDR3 is CSAMRSGNTIYF. CDR3 bases: TGCAGTGCTATGCGCTCTGGAAACACCATATATTTT.